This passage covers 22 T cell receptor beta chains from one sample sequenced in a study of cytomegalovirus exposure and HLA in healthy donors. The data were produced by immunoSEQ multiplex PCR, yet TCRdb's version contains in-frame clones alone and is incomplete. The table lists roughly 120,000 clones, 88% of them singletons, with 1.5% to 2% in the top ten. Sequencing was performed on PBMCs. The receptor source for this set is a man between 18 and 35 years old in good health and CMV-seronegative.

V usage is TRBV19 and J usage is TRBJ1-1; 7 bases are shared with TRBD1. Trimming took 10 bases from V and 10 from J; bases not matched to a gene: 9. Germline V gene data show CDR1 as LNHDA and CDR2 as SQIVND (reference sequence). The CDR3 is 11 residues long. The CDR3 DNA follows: TGTGCCACATCAAGGGGGCGAGGAGCTTTCTTT. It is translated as CATSRGRGAFF.

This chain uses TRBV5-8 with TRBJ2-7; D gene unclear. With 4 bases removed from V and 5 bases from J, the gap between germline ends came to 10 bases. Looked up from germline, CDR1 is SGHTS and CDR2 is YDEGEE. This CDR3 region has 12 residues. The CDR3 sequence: CASSNLLDEQYF. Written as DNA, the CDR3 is TGTGCCAGCAGCAATCTGCTAGACGAGCAGTACTTC.

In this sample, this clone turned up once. The CDR3 region has the DNA TGTGCCAGCAGTTCTGTCTACGAGCAGTACTTC. Amino acid sequence: CASSSVYEQYF. This chain connects TRBV28 to TRBJ2-7; unclear D gene. The CDR3 has 11 residues. V was pared by 4 bases and J by 3 bases, with 4 bases between. Germline-derived CDR1 and CDR2 are MDHEN and SYDVKM.

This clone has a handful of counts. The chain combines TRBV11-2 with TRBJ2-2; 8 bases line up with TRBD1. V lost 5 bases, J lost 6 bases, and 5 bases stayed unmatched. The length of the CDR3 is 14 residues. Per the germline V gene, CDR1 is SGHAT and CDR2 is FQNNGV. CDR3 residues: CASSVTGEAGELFF. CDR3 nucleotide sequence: TGTGCCAGCAGCGTGACAGGGGAGGCCGGGGAGCTGTTTTTT. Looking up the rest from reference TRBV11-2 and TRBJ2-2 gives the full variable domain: EAGVAQSPRYKIIEKRQSVAFWCNPISGHATLYWYQQILGQGPKLLIQFQNNGVVDDSQLPKDRFSAERLKGVDSTLKIQPAKLEDSAVYLCASSVTGEAGELFFGEGSRLTVL.

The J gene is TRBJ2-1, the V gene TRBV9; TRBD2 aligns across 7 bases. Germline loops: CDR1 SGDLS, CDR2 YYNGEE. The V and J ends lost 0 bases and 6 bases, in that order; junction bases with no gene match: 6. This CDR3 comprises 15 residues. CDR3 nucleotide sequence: TGTGCCAGCAGCGTAGGCGGGAGCACGTTCAATGAGCAGTTCTTC. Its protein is CASSVGGSTFNEQFF.

CDR3 bases: TGTGCCAGCATGCCAGGGGGAGTTGACTATGGCTACACCTTC. Its translation is CASMPGGVDYGYTF. The chain couples TRBV5-4 to TRBJ1-2; 7 bases fit TRBD1. Trimming at V came to 6 bases and at J to 3 bases, leaving 8 bases not matched to a gene. The germline V gene has CDR1 SGHNT and CDR2 YYREEE (reference sequence). The CDR3 length is 14 residues.

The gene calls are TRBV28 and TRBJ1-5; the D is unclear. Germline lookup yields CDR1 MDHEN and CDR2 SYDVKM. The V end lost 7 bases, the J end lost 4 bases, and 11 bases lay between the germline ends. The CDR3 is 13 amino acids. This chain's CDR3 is CASNSGPNQPQHF. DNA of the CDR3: TGTGCCAGCAACTCAGGTCCGAATCAGCCCCAGCATTTT.

CDR3 bases: TGTGCCAGCAGACCCGGACAGGGAGGTCAGCCCCAGCATTTT. Protein: CASRPGQGGQPQHF. The gene calls are TRBV28 and TRBJ1-5, with 8 bases matching TRBD1. After removal of 6 bases from V and 6 bases from J, the junction contained 7 bases not matched to a gene. CDR1 MDHEN and CDR2 SYDVKM come from the germline V gene. This CDR3 is 14 amino acids long.

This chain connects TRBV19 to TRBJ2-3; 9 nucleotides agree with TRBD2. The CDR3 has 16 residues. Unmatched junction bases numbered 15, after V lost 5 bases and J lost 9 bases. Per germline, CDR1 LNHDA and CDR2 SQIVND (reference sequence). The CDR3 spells CASSFASGAHRRTQYF. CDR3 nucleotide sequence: TGTGCCAGTAGTTTCGCTAGCGGGGCCCACAGGCGGACGCAGTATTTT.

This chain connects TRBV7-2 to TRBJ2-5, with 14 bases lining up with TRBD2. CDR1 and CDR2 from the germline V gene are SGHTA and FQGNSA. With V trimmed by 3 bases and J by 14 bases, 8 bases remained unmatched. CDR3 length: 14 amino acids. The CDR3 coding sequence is TGTGCCAGCAGCTTCGGGACTAGCGGGGGCCTCTATTACTTC. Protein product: CASSFGTSGGLYYF.

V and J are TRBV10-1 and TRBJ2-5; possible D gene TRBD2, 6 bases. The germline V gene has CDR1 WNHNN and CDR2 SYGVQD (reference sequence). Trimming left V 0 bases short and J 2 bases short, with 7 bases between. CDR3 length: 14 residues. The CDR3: CASSESGRQETQYF. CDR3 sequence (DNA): TGCGCCAGCAGTGAGTCAGGGAGGCAAGAGACCCAGTACTTC.

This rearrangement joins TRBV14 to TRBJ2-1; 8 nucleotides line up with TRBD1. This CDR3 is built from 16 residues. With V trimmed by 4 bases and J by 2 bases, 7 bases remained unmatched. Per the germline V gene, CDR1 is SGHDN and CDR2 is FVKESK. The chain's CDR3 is CASSLSWDRTYNEQFF. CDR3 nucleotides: TGTGCCAGCAGCCTCTCTTGGGACAGGACCTACAATGAGCAGTTCTTC. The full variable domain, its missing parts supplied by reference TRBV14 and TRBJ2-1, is EAGVTQFPSHSVIEKGQTVTLRCDPISGHDNLYWYRRVMGKEIKFLLHFVKESKQDESGMPNNRFLAERTGGTYSTLKVQPAELEDSGVYFCASSLSWDRTYNEQFFGPGTRLTVL.

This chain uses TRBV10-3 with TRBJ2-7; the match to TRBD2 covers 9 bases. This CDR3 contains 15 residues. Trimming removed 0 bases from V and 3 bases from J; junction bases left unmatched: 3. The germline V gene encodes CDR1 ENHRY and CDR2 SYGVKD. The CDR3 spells CAISESSGSHYEQYF. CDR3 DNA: TGTGCCATCAGTGAGTCTAGCGGGAGCCACTACGAGCAGTACTTC.

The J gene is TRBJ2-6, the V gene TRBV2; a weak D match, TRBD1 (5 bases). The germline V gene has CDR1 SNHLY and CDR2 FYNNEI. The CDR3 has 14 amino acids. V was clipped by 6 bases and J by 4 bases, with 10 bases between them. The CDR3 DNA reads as TGTGCCAGCAGAACAGGTTACGGGGCCAACGTCCTGACTTTC. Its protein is CASRTGYGANVLTF. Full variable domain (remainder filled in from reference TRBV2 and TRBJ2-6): EPEVTQTPSHQVTQMGQEVILRCVPISNHLYFYWYRQILGQKVEFLVSFYNNEISEKSEIFDDQFSVERPDGSNFTLKIRSTKLEDSAMYFCASRTGYGANVLTFGAGSRLTVL.

The CDR3 here is CASIGTVSYEQYF. The DNA of the CDR3 is TGTGCCAGCATCGGGACAGTCTCCTACGAGCAGTACTTC. J is TRBJ2-7 and V is TRBV9; 7 positions agree with TRBD1. CDR1 and CDR2 from the germline V gene are SGDLS and YYNGEE. V lost 6 bases to trimming and J lost 0 bases; unmatched junction nucleotides: 3. There are 13 residues in the CDR3.

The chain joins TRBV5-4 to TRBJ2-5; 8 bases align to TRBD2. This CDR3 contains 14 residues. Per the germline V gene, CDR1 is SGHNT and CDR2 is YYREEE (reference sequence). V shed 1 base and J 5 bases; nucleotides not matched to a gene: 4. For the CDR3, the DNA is TGTGCCAGCAGCTTGACCGGGAGGGGGGAGACCCAGTACTTC. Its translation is CASSLTGRGETQYF.

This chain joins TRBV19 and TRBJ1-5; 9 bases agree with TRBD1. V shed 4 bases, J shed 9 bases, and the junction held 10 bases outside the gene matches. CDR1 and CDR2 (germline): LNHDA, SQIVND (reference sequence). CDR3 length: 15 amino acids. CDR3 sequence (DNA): TGTGCCAGTAGTACGGTGACAGGGGGGTTATCGCCCCAGCATTTT. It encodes CASSTVTGGLSPQHF.

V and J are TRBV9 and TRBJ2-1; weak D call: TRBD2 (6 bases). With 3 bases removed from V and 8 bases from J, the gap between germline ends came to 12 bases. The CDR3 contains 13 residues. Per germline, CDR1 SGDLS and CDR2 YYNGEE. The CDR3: CASSGGGVDEQFF. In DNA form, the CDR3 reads TGTGCCAGCAGCGGAGGAGGGGTGGATGAGCAGTTCTTC.

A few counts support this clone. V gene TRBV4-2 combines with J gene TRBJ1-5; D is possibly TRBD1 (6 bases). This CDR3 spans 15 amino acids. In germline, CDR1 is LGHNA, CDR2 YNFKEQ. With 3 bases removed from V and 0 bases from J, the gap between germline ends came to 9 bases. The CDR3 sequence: CASSHTGTSNQPQHF. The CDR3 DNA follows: TGTGCCAGCAGCCATACAGGGACTAGCAATCAGCCCCAGCATTTT.

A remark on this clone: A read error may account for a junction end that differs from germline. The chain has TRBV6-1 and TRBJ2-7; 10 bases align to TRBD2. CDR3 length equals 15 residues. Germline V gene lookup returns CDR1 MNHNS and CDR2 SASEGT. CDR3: CASREEASGSYEQYF. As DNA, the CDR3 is TGTGCCAGCAGGGAAGAGGCTAGCGGGAGTTACGAGCAGTACTTC.

The CDR3 reads CASTSAGWGQKTSGSSYEQYF. CDR3 bases: TGTGCCAGCACTAGCGCTGGGTGGGGACAAAAGACTAGCGGGAGCTCCTACGAGCAGTACTTC. V and J are TRBV28 and TRBJ2-7, with 12 positions matching TRBD2. In germline, CDR1 is MDHEN, CDR2 SYDVKM. Trimming took 7 bases from V and 0 from J; bases not matched to a gene: 22. This CDR3 comprises 21 residues.

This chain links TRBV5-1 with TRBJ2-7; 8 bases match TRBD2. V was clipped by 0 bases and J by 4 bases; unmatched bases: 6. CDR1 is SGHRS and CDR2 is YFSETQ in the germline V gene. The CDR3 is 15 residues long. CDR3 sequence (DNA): TGCGCCAGCAGCTTGGTGGCTAGCGGGCTGTACGAGCAGTACTTC. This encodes CASSLVASGLYEQYF.